The rows below give T cell receptor beta chains drawn from one sample of a study of T cells expressing NK-cell markers. TCRdb re-called the 5' RACE reads; every CDR3 protein appears as one record, without DNA. This repertoire comprises about 460,000 distinct CDR3 sequences; its ten largest clones make up more than 1.4%. What was sequenced was blood T cells: a sorted CD56 or NKG2C T cell subset, CD4+ or CD8+ T cells, or bulk PBMC T cells (not recorded which). The receptors derive from a woman between 50 and 59 years old in good health. Each CDR3 is given with its conserved first and last residue. Not every row has a clone size; where given, it reads once, few, many or a size class.

v_call	clone_size	j_call	cdr3_aa
TRBV29-1	.	TRBJ2-2	CSAKRELNTGELFF
TRBV11-3	.	TRBJ2-1	CASSLVRVNEQFF
TRBV10-2	.	TRBJ2-1	CASRGGLLEQFF
TRBV10-2	.	TRBJ1-4	CASSEDRQGNEKLFF
TRBV10-1	.	TRBJ2-7	CASSRRDTYEQYF
TRBV12-3/TRBV12-4	.	TRBJ2-3	CASGIGTQVPDTQYF
TRBV11-3	.	TRBJ2-5	CASSQTGGLAETQYF
TRBV5-6	.	TRBJ2-1	CASSWGTSGTNNEQFF
TRBV10-3	.	TRBJ2-4	CAISESQDRGGSKNIQYF
TRBV27	.	TRBJ1-1	CASSLNSAGASTEAFF
TRBV3-1	.	TRBJ1-4	CASSIVQGGRNEKLFF
TRBV7-2	.	TRBJ2-1	CASSLEGGISYNEQFF
TRBV30	.	TRBJ2-1	CASGTSGRGEQFF
TRBV6-6	.	TRBJ2-1	CASRGTGAQNNEQFF
TRBV4-1	.	TRBJ2-1	CASSGRGSGRTDEQFF
TRBV12-3/TRBV12-4	.	TRBJ2-1	CASTPLWEASEQFF
TRBV5-6	.	TRBJ1-4	CASSLPGGQGEEKLFF
TRBV20-1	.	TRBJ1-3	CSARASGSYTIYF
TRBV5-6	.	TRBJ2-2	CASSPTGGANTGELFF
TRBV5-4	.	TRBJ2-1	CASKDEVGHNEQFF
TRBV7-2	.	TRBJ2-7	CASSFVNEQYF
TRBV29-1	.	TRBJ1-5	CSVTESSNQPQHF
TRBV29-1	.	TRBJ1-1	CSVIANTEAFF
TRBV12-3/TRBV12-4	.	TRBJ2-1	CASSFRLGGMDEQFF
TRBV7-9	.	TRBJ2-2	CASSSHRDSHTGELFF
TRBV10-3	.	TRBJ1-1	CAIGGFLNTEAFF
TRBV10-3	.	TRBJ2-5	CAIKASGRETQYF
TRBV3-1	.	TRBJ1-2	CASSQGPPGVYGYTF
TRBV5-6	.	TRBJ1-2	CASSSYLFNRDSEGYTF
TRBV28	.	TRBJ2-7	CASRTYSGSKQYF
TRBV10-3	.	TRBJ2-7	CAISGSNSYEQYF
TRBV29-1	.	TRBJ2-1	CSAGLVLNEQFF
TRBV9	.	TRBJ2-1	CASSVFPGLPLSEQFF
TRBV29-1	.	TRBJ2-5	CSVDTVSGATQYF
TRBV20-1	.	TRBJ1-2	CSASTGFNYGYTF
TRBV5-1	.	TRBJ2-4	CASSLNTGSSGSLNIQYF
TRBV7-2	.	TRBJ1-5	CASSLVTGEGQPQHF
TRBV28	.	TRBJ2-7	CATYSGNAYEQYF
TRBV29-1	medium-sized	TRBJ2-7	CSVVPGSKIYEQYF
TRBV27	.	TRBJ2-7	CATGTSGSYEQYF
TRBV28	.	TRBJ2-1	CASSSGLPNLDQFF
TRBV6-6	.	TRBJ1-2	CASRASLGSYGYTF